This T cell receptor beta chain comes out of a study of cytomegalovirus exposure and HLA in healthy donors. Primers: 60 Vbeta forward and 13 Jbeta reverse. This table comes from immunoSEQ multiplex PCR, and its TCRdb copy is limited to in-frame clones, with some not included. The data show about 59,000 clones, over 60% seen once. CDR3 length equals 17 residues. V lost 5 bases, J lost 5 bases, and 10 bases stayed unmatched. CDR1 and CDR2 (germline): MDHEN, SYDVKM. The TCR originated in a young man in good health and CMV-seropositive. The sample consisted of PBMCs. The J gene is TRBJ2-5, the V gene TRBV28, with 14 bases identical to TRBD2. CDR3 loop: CASSPFGTSGGAETQYF. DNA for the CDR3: TGTGCCAGCAGTCCCTTCGGGACTAGCGGGGGTGCGGAGACCCAGTACTTC.